The present T cell receptor (beta chain) was sequenced within a study of blood T cell repertoires in COVID-19 (TCRdb year 2020). General notes on the study: The collaborator samples originated in the United States, Italy and Spain and spanned the acute and convalescent phases of COVID-19. The prospective study material was composed of cDNA or gDNA derived from T cells, B-cell-depleted T cells, or PBMCs. Deeply sampled blood TCRbeta repertoires from subjects exposed to, actively infected with, or recovered from COVID-19 were included in the dataset. The repertoires were released in a freely available public database intended as a resource for research on the immune response to SARS-CoV-2. Samples came from the ongoing ImmuneRACE study (first 160 participants) plus 1,254 subjects from 6 global collaborators. The sample metadata nearly always contained a de-identified subject ID, COVID-19 status, age in years and sex. HLA class I and class II types, where available, came from metadata supplied by the sample provider rather than from assay-based typing. Results and caveats for the whole study, not just this receptor: The quantity of clinical and demographic metadata differed by source and by participant and was supplied without curation.

TCRbeta CDR3 regions were amplified from genomic DNA using the immunoSEQ Assay, a bias-controlled multiplex PCR. The paper's data handling went like this. The number of nucleated cells in each sample was estimated from the amplification of reference gene primers within the assay. To quantify the absolute abundance of each unique TCRbeta CDR3 rearrangement, sequence reads were collapsed and filtered. For each sample, productive Simpson clonality was calculated as the square root of Simpson's diversity index across productive rearrangements. This immuneACCESS table, as held by TCRdb, lists in-frame sequences with V and J called but not all clones. Of the missing ones, under half trace to an unresolved V gene in checked studies; the others have no known cause. V and J calls and clone size are as listed in that table; D and trimming were resolved from the DNA. The sample table holds about 140,000 clones, of which about 87% were seen once. The biggest ten clones account for about 11% of the sample.

From the cysteine up to the phenylalanine, the CDR3 has a length of 18 residues. Left in the record is the CDR3 DNA by itself, 54 bases read in frame from the first base. CDR1 SGHKS and CDR2 YYEKEE were looked up in the germline V gene (reference sequence). V loses 1 base at its end and J loses 4 bases; junction bases beyond the gene matches: 15. Details on this clone: Its antigen is unknown. No per-base quality is available; no much larger clone lies one base away.

Enrolling through a virtual design, the prospective study's participants ranged in age from roughly 18 to 100 years and lived across roughly 24 United States geographic areas. To assign participants to cohorts, the prospective study relied on clinical history that participants themselves reported in a screening survey and a study questionnaire. Recovered participants in ImmuneRACE Cohort 3 were defined by two consecutive negative NP/OP PCR tests, clearance by a healthcare professional, or resolution of symptoms. In the prospective study, whole blood, serum and a nasopharyngeal or oropharyngeal swab were collected from each participant by mobile phlebotomists. Over a roughly two-month period, participants in the prospective study had the option of providing additional blood draws and questionnaires. Before DNA extraction, prospective study blood samples were shipped either frozen or at room temperature.

Sequenced: PBMCs or T cells enriched from blood (not recorded which). The sequence came from a man in his sixties who had recovered from COVID-19. The rearranged segments are TRBV5-5 and TRBJ2-5; 8 bases in the middle match TRBD2. CDR3 protein: CASSLLWGRGGRRETQYF. The DNA is TGTGCCAGCAGCTTGCTATGGGGTCGCGGGGGGCGCAGAGAGACCCAGTACTTC.